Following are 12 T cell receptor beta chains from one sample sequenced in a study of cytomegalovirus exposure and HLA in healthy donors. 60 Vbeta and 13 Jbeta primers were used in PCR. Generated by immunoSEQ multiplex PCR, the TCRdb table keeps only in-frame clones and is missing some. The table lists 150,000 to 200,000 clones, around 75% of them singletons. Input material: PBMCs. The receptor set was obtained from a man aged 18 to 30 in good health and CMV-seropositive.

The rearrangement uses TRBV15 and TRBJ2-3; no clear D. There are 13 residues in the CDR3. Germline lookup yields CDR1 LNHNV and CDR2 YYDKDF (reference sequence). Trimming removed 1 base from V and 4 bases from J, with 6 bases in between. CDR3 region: CATSRGLSDTQYF. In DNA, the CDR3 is TGTGCCACCAGCAGAGGACTGTCAGATACGCAGTATTTT.

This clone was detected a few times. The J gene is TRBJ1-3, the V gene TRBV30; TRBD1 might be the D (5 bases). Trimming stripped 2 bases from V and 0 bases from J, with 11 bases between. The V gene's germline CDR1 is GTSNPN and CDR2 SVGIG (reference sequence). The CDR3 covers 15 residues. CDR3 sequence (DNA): TGTGCCTGGAGTAGAGACAGAGACTCTGGAAACACCATATATTTT. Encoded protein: CAWSRDRDSGNTIYF.

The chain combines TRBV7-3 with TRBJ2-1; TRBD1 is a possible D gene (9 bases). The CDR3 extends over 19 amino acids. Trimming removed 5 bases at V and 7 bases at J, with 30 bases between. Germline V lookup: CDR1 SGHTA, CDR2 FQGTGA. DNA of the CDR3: TGTGCCAGCAGCAAAGGGGGACAGGGACTAGTGGGTTTGAGAAATGAGCAGTTCTTC. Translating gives CASSKGGQGLVGLRNEQFF.

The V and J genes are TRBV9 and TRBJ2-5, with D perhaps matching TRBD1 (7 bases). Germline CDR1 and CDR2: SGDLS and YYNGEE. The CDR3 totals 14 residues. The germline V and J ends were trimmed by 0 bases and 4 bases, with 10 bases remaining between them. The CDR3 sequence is CASSVEQGGETQYF. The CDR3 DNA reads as TGTGCCAGCAGCGTAGAGCAGGGGGGAGAGACCCAGTACTTC.

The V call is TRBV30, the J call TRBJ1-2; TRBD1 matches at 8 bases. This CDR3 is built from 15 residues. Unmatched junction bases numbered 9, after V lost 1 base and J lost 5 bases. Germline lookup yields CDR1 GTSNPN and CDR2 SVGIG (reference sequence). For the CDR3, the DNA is TGTGCCTGGAGTGATCAGTCCGGGACAGGATATGGCTACACCTTC. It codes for CAWSDQSGTGYGYTF.

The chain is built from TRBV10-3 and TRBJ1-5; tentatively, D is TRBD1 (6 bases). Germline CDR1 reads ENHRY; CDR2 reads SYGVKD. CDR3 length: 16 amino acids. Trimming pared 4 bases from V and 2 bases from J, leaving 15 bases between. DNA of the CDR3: TGTGCCATCAGTGCGGGGGGGAACAGGGGCAATCAGCCCCAGCATTTT. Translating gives CAISAGGNRGNQPQHF.

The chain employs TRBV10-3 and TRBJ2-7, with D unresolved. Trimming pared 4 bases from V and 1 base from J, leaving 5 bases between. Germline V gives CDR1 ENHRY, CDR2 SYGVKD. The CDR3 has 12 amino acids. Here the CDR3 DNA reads TGTGCCATCAGTGGCACATCCTACGAGCAGTACTTC. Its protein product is CAISGTSYEQYF.

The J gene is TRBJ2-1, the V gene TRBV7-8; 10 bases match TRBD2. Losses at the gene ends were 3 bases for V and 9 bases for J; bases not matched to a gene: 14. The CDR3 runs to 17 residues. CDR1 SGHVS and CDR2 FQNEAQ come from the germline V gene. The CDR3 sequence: CASSLGVASGSVGEQFF. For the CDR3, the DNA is TGTGCCAGCAGCTTGGGGGTCGCTAGCGGGAGTGTAGGTGAGCAGTTCTTC. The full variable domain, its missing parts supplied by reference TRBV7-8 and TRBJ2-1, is GAGVSQSPRYKVAKRGQDVALRCDPISGHVSLFWYQQALGQGPEFLTYFQNEAQLDKSGLPSDRFFAERPEGSVSTLKIQRTQQEDSAVYLCASSLGVASGSVGEQFFGPGTRLTVL.

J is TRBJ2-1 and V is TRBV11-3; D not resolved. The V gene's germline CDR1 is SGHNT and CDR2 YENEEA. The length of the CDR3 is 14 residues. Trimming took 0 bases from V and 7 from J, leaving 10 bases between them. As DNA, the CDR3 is TGTGCCAGCAGCTTAGAATCCAGTATTAATGAGCAGTTCTTC. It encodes CASSLESSINEQFF.

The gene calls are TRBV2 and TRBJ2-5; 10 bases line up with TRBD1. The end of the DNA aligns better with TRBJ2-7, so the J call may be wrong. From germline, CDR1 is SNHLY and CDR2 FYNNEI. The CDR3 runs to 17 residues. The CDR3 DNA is TGTGCCAACAGGAGGACAGGGGGGGACAAATACCCCTACGAGCAGTACTTC. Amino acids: CANRRTGGDKYPYEQYF.

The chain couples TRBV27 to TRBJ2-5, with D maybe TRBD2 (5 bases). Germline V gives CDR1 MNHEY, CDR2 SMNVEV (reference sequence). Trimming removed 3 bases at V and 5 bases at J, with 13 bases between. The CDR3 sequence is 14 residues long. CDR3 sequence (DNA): TGTGCCAGCAGTTTGAGGGCCCCCGCGGAGACCCAGTACTTC. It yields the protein CASSLRAPAETQYF.

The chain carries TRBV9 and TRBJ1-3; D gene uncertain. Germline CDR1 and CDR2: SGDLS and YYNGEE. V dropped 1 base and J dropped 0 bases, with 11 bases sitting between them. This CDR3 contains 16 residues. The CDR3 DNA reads TGTGCCAGCAGCGTAACTAGAGGGCCCTCTGGAAACACCATATATTTT. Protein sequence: CASSVTRGPSGNTIYF.